The sample holds one count of the clone carrying this TCR beta chain. When the RNA was reverse transcribed, random hexamers were used with an input of roughly 0.5 to 1 ug. TCR beta CDR3 was amplified by immunoSEQ multiplex PCR. This amplification extended across 54 Vbeta and 13 Jbeta segments. TCRdb used MiXCR to reprocess the immunoSEQ multiplex PCR reads, holding one entry per CDR3 protein. The data contain under 95,000 distinct CDR3 sequences, roughly 94% of them singletons. The data belong to a study of CD8 T cells in Susac syndrome. The CDR3 sequence is 15 residues long. Patients with Susac syndrome showed fulfilment of recently defined diagnostic criteria for definite or probable disease. Negative isolation yielded CD4+ and CD8+ T cells, and FACS enriched TEMRA cells.

The sequencing sample was made of CD4+ T cells from PBMCs. The TCR was taken from a human donor with Susac syndrome. J is TRBJ1-5 and V is TRBV21-1. TRBV21-1 is an annotated pseudogene. This CDR3 is CASSTRALGNQPQHF. The CDR3 DNA reads TGTGCCAGCAGCACCCGGGCCCTGGGCAATCAGCCCCAGCATTTT.